This TCR beta chain is drawn from a study of T cell responses to AZD1222 COVID-19 vaccine. In the study overall: Recipients boosted at about 4 weeks or about 12 weeks are pooled. Study-level results: Repertoires were sampled only after the peak T cell response. The study identified only six AZD1222 recipients as seropositive at baseline. Spike was spanned by vaccine-associated CD4 TCRs, with dominance at 160-218 and 743-854.

The V gene end was trimmed by 6 bases and the J gene end by 3 bases; junction bases not matched to a gene: 6. Germline CDR1 is LGHDT and CDR2 is YNNKEL (reference sequence). The CDR3 totals 15 residues. The table came from immunoSEQ multiplex PCR; TCRdb's copy has only in-frame clones and leaves some out. The sample lists just under 85,000 clones, about 82% occurring once. A word on this clone: Its target is not known.

This receptor was taken from an adult in good health. Sequencing was performed on peripheral blood, taken on day 0 of AZD1222 vaccination. The rearrangement uses TRBV3-1 (or the pseudogene TRBV3-2) and TRBJ2-1; 9 bases align to TRBD2. The CDR3 bases are TGTGCCAGCAGGCTATCTAGCGGGAACTACAATGAGCAGTTCTTC. Encoded protein: CASRLSSGNYNEQFF.